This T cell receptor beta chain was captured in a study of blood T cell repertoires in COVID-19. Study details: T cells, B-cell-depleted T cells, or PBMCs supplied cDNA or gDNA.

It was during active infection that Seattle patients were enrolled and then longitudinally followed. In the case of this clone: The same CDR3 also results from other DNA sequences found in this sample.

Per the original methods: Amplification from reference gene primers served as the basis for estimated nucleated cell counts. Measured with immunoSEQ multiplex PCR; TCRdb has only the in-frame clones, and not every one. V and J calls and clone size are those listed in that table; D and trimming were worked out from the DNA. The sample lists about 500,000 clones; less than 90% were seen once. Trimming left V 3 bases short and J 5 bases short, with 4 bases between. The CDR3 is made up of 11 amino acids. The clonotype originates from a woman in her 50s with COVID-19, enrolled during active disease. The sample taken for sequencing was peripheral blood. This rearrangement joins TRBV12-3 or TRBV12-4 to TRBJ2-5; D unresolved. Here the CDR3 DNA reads TGTGCCAGCAGTTTCGGGGAGACCCAGTACTTC. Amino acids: CASSFGETQYF.